The sequence of this T cell receptor (beta chain) was determined in a study of blood T cell repertoires in COVID-19. The CDR3 extends over 13 amino acids. V lost 8 bases and J 2 bases, leaving 12 bases between the germline ends. Germline V gives CDR1 SGHAT, CDR2 FQNNGV. Data came from immunoSEQ multiplex PCR; TCRdb stores just in-frame clones and leaves some out. The sample contains nearly 110,000 clones, roughly 84% of which appear only once. The receptor was derived from a human donor in a cohort sampled during active COVID-19. Sequenced: peripheral blood. The V call is TRBV11-2, the J call TRBJ1-2, with D possibly TRBD1 on 6 matching bases. The CDR3 is CASDHGQNYGYTF. CDR3 in DNA: TGTGCCAGCGACCACGGACAGAACTATGGCTACACCTTC.